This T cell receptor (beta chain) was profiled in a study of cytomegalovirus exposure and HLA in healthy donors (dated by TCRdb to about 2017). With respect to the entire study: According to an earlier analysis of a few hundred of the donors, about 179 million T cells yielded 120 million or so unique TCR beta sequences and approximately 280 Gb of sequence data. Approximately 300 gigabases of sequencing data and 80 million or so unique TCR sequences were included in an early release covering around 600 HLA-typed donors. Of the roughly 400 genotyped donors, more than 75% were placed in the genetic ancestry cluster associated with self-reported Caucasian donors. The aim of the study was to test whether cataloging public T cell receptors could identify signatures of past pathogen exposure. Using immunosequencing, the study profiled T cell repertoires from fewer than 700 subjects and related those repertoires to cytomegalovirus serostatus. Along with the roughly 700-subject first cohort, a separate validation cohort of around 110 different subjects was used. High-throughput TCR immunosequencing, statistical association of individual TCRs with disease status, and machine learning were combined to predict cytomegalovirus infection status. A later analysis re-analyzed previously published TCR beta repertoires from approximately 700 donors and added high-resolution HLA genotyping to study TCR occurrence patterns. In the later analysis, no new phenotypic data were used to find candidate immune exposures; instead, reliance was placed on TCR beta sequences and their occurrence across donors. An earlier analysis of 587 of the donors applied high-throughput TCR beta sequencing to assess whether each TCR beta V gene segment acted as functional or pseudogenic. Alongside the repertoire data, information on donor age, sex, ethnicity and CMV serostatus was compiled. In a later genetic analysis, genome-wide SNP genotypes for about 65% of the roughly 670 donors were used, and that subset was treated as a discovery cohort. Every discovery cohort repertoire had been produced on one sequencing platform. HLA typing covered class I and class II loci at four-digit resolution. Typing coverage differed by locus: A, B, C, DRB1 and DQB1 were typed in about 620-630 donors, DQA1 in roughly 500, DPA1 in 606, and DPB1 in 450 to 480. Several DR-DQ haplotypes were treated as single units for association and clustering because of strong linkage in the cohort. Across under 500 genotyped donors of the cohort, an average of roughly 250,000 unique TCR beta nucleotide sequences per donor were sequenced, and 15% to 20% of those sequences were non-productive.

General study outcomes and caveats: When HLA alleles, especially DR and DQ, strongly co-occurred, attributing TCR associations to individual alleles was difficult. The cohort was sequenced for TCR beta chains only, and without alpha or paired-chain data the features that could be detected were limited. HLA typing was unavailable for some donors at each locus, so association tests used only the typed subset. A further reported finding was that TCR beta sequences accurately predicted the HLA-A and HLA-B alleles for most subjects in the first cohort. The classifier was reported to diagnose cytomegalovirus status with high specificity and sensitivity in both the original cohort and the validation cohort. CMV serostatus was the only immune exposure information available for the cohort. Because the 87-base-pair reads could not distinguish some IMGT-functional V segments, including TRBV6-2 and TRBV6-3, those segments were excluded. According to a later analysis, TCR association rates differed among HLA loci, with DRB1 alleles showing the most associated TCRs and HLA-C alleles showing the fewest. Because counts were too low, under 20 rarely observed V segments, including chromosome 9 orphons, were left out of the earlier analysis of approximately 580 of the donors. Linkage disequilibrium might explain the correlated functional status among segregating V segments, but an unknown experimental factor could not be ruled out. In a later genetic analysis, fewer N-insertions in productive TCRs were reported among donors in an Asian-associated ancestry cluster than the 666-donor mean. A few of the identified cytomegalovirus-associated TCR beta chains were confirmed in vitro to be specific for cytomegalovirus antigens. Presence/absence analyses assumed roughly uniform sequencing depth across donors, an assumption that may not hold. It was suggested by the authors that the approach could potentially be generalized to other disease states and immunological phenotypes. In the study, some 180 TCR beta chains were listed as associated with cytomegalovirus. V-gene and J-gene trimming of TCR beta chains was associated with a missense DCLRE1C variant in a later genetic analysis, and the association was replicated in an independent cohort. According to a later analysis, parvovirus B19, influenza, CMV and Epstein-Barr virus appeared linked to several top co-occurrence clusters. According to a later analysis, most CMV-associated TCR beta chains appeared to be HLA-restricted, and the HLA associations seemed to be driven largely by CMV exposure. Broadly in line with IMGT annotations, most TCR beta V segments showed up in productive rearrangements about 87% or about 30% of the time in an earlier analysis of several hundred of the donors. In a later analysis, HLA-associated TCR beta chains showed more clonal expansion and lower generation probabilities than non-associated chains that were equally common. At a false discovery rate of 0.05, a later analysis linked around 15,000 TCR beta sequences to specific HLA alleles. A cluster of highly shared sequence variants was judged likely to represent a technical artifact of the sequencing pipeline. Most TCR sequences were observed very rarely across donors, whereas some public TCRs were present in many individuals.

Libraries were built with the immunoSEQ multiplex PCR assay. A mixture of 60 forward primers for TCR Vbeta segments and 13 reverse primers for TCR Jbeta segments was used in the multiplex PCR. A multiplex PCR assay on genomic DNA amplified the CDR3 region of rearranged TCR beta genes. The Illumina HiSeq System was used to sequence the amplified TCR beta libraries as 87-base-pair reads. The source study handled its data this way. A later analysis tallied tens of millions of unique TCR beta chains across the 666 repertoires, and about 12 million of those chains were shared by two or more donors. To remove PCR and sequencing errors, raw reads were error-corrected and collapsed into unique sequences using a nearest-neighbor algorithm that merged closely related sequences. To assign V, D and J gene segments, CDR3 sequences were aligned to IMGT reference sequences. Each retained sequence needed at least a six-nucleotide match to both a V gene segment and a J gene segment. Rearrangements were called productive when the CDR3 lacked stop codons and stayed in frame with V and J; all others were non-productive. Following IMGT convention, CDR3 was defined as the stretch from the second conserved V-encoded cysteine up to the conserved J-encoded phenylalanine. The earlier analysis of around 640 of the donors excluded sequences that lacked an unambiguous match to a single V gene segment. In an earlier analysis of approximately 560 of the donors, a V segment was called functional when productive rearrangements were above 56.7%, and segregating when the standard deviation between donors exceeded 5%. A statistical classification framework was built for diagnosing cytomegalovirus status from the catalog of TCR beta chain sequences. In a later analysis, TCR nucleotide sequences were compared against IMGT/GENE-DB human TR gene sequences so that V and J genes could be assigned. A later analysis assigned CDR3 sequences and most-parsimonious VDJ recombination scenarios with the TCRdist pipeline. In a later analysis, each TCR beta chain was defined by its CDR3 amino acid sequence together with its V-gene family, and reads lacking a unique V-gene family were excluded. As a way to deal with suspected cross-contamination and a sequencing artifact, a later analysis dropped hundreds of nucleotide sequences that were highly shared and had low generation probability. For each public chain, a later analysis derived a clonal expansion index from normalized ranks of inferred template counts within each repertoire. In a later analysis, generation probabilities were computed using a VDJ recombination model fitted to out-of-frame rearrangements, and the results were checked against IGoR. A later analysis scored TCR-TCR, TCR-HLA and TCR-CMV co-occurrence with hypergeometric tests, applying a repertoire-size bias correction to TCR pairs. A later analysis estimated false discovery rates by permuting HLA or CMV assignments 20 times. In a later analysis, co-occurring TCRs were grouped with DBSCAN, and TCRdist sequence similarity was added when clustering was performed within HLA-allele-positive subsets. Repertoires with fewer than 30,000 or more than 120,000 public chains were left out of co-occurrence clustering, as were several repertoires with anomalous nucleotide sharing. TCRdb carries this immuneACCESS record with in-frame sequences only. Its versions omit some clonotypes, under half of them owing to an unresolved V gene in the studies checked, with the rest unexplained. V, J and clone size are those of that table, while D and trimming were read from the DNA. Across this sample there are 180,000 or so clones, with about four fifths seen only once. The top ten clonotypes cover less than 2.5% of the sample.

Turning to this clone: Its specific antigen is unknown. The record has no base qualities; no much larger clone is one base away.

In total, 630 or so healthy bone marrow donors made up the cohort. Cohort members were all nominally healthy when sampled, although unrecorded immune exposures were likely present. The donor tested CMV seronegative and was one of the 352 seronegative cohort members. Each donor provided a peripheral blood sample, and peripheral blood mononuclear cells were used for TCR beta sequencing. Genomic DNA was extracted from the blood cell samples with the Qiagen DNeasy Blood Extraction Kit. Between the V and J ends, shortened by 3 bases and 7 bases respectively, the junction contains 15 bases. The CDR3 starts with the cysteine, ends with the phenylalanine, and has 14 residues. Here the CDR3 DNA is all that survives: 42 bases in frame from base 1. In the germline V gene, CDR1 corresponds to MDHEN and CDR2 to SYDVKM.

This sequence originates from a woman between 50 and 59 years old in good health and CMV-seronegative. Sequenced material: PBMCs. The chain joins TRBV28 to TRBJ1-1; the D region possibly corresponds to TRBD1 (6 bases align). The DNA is TGTGCCAGCAGTTTTCGGGGGGGGGCCCATGAAGCTTTCTTT. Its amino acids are CASSFRGGAHEAFF.